A single sample is the source of the 5 T cell receptor beta chains below, sequenced in a study of post-analysis software for immune sequencing data. Each TCR beta cDNA library carried unique molecular identifiers. Via MiXCR, TCRdb re-called the PCR reads, giving one row per CDR3 protein. The table lists around 160,000 distinct CDR3 sequences, 36% of them singletons, with around 30% in the top ten. Here the sequenced sample was blood, taken after autologous hematopoietic stem cell transplantation. All receptors come from a girl between 10 and 17 years old with multiple sclerosis.

This clonotype showed up just once. The rearrangement uses TRBV27 and TRBJ2-5; 8 bases match TRBD2. The DNA end lines up better with TRBJ2-7; the J call may be wrong. Germline CDR1 is MNHEY and CDR2 is SMNVEV (reference sequence). The CDR3 is 14 residues long. The CDR3 DNA reads as TGTGCCAGCAGTATTAGCGGGAACCCCTACGAGCAGTACTTC. It translates to CASSISGNPYEQYF.

V and J are TRBV25-1 and TRBJ2-2, with 7 bases identical to TRBD2. V was clipped by 0 bases and J by 6 bases; unmatched bases: 7. The CDR3 sequence is 16 residues long. CDR1 is MGHDK, CDR2 SYGVNS, per germline. Here the CDR3 reads CASSEYSGVVPGELFF. For the CDR3, the DNA is TGTGCCAGCAGTGAATACAGCGGGGTCGTCCCCGGGGAGCTGTTTTTT.

V and J are TRBV10-3 and TRBJ1-2, with 8 bases lining up with TRBD1. Germline V gives CDR1 ENHRY, CDR2 SYGVKD. The CDR3 runs 13 residues. The V gene end was trimmed by 3 bases and the J gene end by 6 bases; junction bases not matched to a gene: 3. In nucleotides, the CDR3 is TGTGCCATCAGTGAACAGGGGGTCGATGGCTACACCTTC. Translated, it gives CAISEQGVDGYTF.

The rearrangement links TRBV7-6 to TRBJ2-1; 7 positions agree with TRBD2. V lost 1 base and J lost 5; bases outside the gene matches: 8. This CDR3 contains 16 residues. Germline V CDR1 and CDR2: SGHVS, FNYEAQ. The DNA of the CDR3 is TGTGCCAGCAGCTTAGATGGGGGGAGGGCCCACAATGAGCAGTTCTTC. Protein: CASSLDGGRAHNEQFF.

J is TRBJ2-2 and V is TRBV7-3, with D perhaps assigned TRBD1 or TRBD2 (5 bases each). Germline values: CDR1 SGHTA, CDR2 FQGTGA. The CDR3 covers 17 residues. V was trimmed by 0 bases and J by 1 base, leaving 12 bases between them. CDR3 DNA: TGTGCCAGCAGCTTAACGGAGGTGACAGAGAACACCGGGGAGCTGTTTTTT. Amino acids: CASSLTEVTENTGELFF.